The clone carrying this T cell receptor beta chain was counted a few times. This sample was taken from a study of T cells in Graves' hyperthyroidism and ophthalmopathy. The TCR beta CDR3 regions underwent amplification using RNA transcripts as the source. First-round RT-PCR targeting the TCR CDR3 was performed with the HTBI primer set. TCRdb reanalysed the multiplex PCR reads using MiXCR and keeps one entry per CDR3 protein. The data show 330,000 or so distinct CDR3 sequences, around 20% seen once. V lost 1 base and J lost 5, with 8 bases in between. Germline assignment: CDR1 SNHLY and CDR2 FYNNEI. The CDR3 totals 13 residues.

This clonotype originated in a man aged 50-59 years with Graves' ophthalmopathy. V is TRBV2 and J is TRBJ2-5; D unclear. The material sequenced was blood. The DNA of the CDR3 is TGTGCCAGCAGTGAAGAGGCCCGGGAGACCCAGTACTTC. It codes for CASSEEARETQYF.